This TCR beta chain was recorded in a study of blood T cells in healthy people across ages (dated by TCRdb to between 2014 and 2017). Notes on the research overall: Template switching captured roughly one uniquely barcoded TCR beta cDNA molecule per two T cells in model experiments. The donors were divided into four age groups: young (average roughly 15 years), middle-aged (approximately 39), aged (around 59) and long-lived (about 84). To avoid experimental bias, donors of different ages were randomly spread across the sequencing lanes. The study analyzed two additional independent replicas of 1 million unique cDNA reads from the same blood draw for two donors, one aged 18 to 30 and one aged 80 or older. To track age-related changes in TCR beta repertoire diversity, the study relied on deep sequencing normalized with unique cDNA molecular identifiers.

The trim is 2 bases for V and 2 bases for J, with a gap of 13 bases between the germline ends. Via the germline V gene (reference sequence), CDR1 is MNHNY and CDR2 SVGAGI. Including the terminal cysteine and phenylalanine, the CDR3 comprises 17 residues. The read is trimmed to its CDR3 DNA, 51 bases read in frame from base 1. The library relied on 5' RACE. TCRdb names Illumina HiSeq 2500 as the instrument used. A second PCR of about 7 to 12 cycles was run with a J-beta primer mix and a sample-barcoded 5' primer. A unique molecular identifier was introduced onto each TCR beta cDNA molecule by a template-switch 5' adaptor carrying 12 random nucleotides. At least 3 million CDR3-containing paired-end reads were obtained from each sample. First-strand cDNA synthesis was performed from all RNA using the Mint cDNA synthesis kit, with priming by a TRBC-specific oligonucleotide. After uracil-DNA glycosylase treatment, a first 18-cycle PCR used universal primers M1SS and BC2_uni_R on all cDNA. From the authors' description of their analysis: For normalization, 1 million high-quality reads were randomly selected from each sample, with every read carrying a distinct molecular identifier. Instead of being binned into consensus sequences, reads that shared molecular identifiers were thrown out. MiTCR, run with a Q25 quality threshold and the strictest error-elimination algorithm, handled CDR3 identification, clonotype clustering and error correction. A nonparametric unseen species model using Euler transformation provided a lower-bound estimate of total TCR beta diversity. TCRdb's own reprocessing of the public reads used fastp at Q25 and MiXCR and kept productive beta chains. For every CDR3 protein sequence, its rows merge into one entry that carries the most common genes and DNA. The V and J calls were not made by the authors but by TCRdb's processing. This sample has around 790,000 distinct CDR3 sequences in its table, and under 45% of those were observed once. In total, the top ten clones hold about 21% of the sample.

The donors were roughly 40 Caucasian individuals from Russia, aged roughly 6 to 90 years, who were systemically healthy. Each donor gave 8.5 to 10 milliliters of peripheral blood, collected into EDTA-treated Vacutainer tubes. PBMCs were isolated by Ficoll-Paque density-gradient centrifugation, with at least 6 million obtained per sample. Total RNA, at least 5.5 micrograms per sample, was extracted from PBMCs with Trizol reagent. For every donor, flow cytometry on a PBMC aliquot measured the percentage of naive CD45RAhigh/CD27high T cells. What the work shows at the level of the full study, not this receptor alone: Since profiling was done on bulk unsorted PBMCs, naive and antigen-experienced compartments could not be conclusively compared. Because the CMV infection status of the donors was unknown, age-related changes in expanded clonotypes may potentially have been confounded. A strong correlation was found between observed TCR beta diversity and the percentage of naive T cells measured by flow cytometry. Compared with the aged group, the long-lived group had more naive CD4+ T cells, fewer expanded clones and increased TCR diversity, a pattern suggesting age selection. Estimates of total diversity based on one million sequenced T cells were regarded as lower bounds and as underestimates. As age increased, observed TCR beta diversity per million T cells dropped in a roughly linear way, and a significant reduction was already evident by age 40.

This clonotype was counted a few times. The antigen it recognizes is unknown. Base qualities were left out, and no much larger clone turns up one base away. Sequencing input: blood. The source of this sequence is a man between 60 and 75 years old in good health. The chain is encoded by TRBV6-6 joined to TRBJ2-6, with no D gene named confidently. The DNA reads TGTGCCAGCAGTTACCCGAACGGCGTAGCTGGGGCCAACGTCCTGACTTTC. This is translated as CASSYPNGVAGANVLTF.